This T cell receptor (beta chain) is from a study of blood T cell repertoires in COVID-19. Study background: T cells, B-cell-depleted T cells, or PBMCs supplied cDNA or gDNA.

This CDR3 is built from 12 residues. V lost 6 bases, J lost 11 bases, and 9 bases stayed unmatched. Study processing details: Amplification of reference gene primers was used by the study to estimate nucleated cell counts. The assay was immunoSEQ multiplex PCR, and TCRdb's table has in-frame clones only and misses some. For V, J and clone size, that table is used; D and trimming come from the DNA. The sample has 200,000 to 300,000 clones; around 80% are singletons. The source material was peripheral blood. This sequence originates from a man aged 40-49 years who had recovered from COVID-19. This rearrangement joins TRBV12-3 or TRBV12-4 to TRBJ1-1; 7 bases are shared with TRBD1. The CDR3 spells CASSPDRVKAFF. In DNA, the CDR3 is TGTGCCAGCAGCCCCGACAGGGTGAAGGCTTTCTTT.